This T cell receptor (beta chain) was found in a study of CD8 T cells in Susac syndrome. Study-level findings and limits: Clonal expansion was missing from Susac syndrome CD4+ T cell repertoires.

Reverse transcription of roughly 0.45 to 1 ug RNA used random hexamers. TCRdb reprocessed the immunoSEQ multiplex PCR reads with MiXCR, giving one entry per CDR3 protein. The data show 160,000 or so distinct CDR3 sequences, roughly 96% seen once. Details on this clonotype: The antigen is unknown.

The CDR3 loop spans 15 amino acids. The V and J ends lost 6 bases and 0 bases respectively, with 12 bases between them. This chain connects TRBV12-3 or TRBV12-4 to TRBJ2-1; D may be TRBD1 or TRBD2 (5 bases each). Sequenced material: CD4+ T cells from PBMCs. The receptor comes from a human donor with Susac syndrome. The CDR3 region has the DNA TGTGCCAGCAGGGGGACGTTGAGCTCCTACAATGAGCAGTTCTTC. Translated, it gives CASRGTLSSYNEQFF.